This T cell receptor beta chain stems from a study of radiotherapy plus CTLA-4 blockade in lung cancer. Germline V gives CDR1 MNHNS, CDR2 SASEGT. The CDR3 runs 12 residues. V was clipped by 8 bases and J by 3 bases, with 8 bases between them. Assay: immunoSEQ multiplex PCR; the TCRdb copy retains only in-frame clones and omits some. Of 75,000 to 95,000 clones in the sample, less than 80% were seen once. The origin of this receptor is a human donor with non-small cell lung cancer that progressed on radiotherapy plus ipilimumab. The input for sequencing was peripheral blood, taken from a patient treated with radiotherapy plus ipilimumab. The chain employs TRBV6-1 and TRBJ1-5; D call uncertain. The CDR3 loop reads CASGGPNQPQHF. CDR3 DNA sequence: TGTGCCAGCGGAGGTCCCAATCAGCCCCAGCATTTT.